These T cell receptor beta chains were read from a single sample in a study of radiation and T cells in renal cell carcinoma. Sequencing used immunoSEQ multiplex PCR; TCRdb keeps in-frame clones, though not all of them. The sample includes about 130,000 clones, about four fifths of them seen just once. Sequenced material: blood, taken from a patient whose treatment included radiotherapy and nephrectomy. The receptor set was obtained from a woman aged 55-69 years with renal cell carcinoma. The CDR3 runs from the conserved cysteine through the conserved F or W. A D gene is named only where the DNA matches it firmly. Clone size is shown for a subset of rows, as once, few, many or a class of expanded clone.

v_call,d_call,clone_size,j_call,cdr3_nt,cdr3_aa
TRBV6-1,.,few,TRBJ1-1,TGTGCCAGCAGGGGTTGGAACACTGAAGCTTTCTTT,CASRGWNTEAFF
TRBV19,.,once,TRBJ1-6,TGTGCCAGTAGTACCCAGGGAATGAAGAATTCACCCCTCCACTTT,CASSTQGMKNSPLHF
TRBV20-1,.,few,TRBJ1-1,TGCAGTGCTAGAGAAGCTTTCTTT,CSAREAFF
TRBV4-2,TRBD1,.,TRBJ1-2,TGTGCCAGCAGCCCCCGGGACAGGCTTTTCTATGGCTACACCTTC,CASSPRDRLFYGYTF
TRBV6-5,.,once,TRBJ1-2,TGTGCCAGCAGTTTTCGACCTCCCCTGTCCTCCGGCTACACCTTC,CASSFRPPLSSGYTF
TRBV2,.,.,TRBJ1-1,TGTGCCAGCAGTATAGCCCAAACTTGGGGAGGGAGCACTGAAGCTTTCTTT,CASSIAQTWGGSTEAFF
TRBV15,TRBD1,few,TRBJ1-3,TGTGCCACCGCCCGACAGGGGACTGGAAACACCATATATTTT,CATARQGTGNTIYF
TRBV30,TRBD1,.,TRBJ1-2,TGTGCCGTAAACAGGGGACTAGCCTATGGCTACACCTTC,CAVNRGLAYGYTF
TRBV7-8,TRBD1,.,TRBJ2-7,TGTGCCAGCAGCTTGGCGGCAGGGGGCCCCTACGAGCAGTACTTC,CASSLAAGGPYEQYF
TRBV6-1,.,.,TRBJ1-5,TGTGCCAGCAGTGAATTAACAGGGATGGGGAATCAGCCCCAGCATTTT,CASSELTGMGNQPQHF
TRBV5-6,.,.,TRBJ2-6,TGTGCCAGCAGCCCCCTGGGGGGGGCGGGAGTCTCTGGGGCCAACGTCCTGACTTTC,CASSPLGGAGVSGANVLTF
TRBV2,TRBD1,.,TRBJ1-1,TGTGCCAGCCTCGGGACAGGGAGGACTGAAGCTTTCTTT,CASLGTGRTEAFF
TRBV7-7,.,few,TRBJ1-1,TGTGCTAGCAGCTTAACAATGAACACTGAAGCTTTCTTT,CASSLTMNTEAFF
TRBV5-4,TRBD1,.,TRBJ2-1,TGTGCCAGCAAAGTCTCGGGACAGGGGGTCGATGAGCAGTTCTTC,CASKVSGQGVDEQFF
TRBV29-1,TRBD1,few,TRBJ2-7,TGCAGCGTCGTCCGGACAGGGGAGCAGTACTTC,CSVVRTGEQYF
TRBV9,TRBD2,.,TRBJ2-1,TGTGCCAGCAGCGTAGTAGCGGGAGGAAGTGAGCAGTTCTTC,CASSVVAGGSEQFF